This T cell receptor (beta chain) was captured by sequencing in a study of radiation and T cells in renal cell carcinoma. About the research overall: Nephrectomy followed 15 Gy stereotactic body radiation by 4 weeks.

Notes on this clone: Its target is not known.

Sequenced by immunoSEQ multiplex PCR; TCRdb stores in-frame clones only, minus some. Of over 120,000 clones listed, around nine tenths are singletons. The trim removed 5 bases at V and 1 base at J, leaving 11 bases unmatched. This CDR3 has 17 amino acids. From germline, CDR1 is SGHRS and CDR2 YFSETQ. Study-level points and caveats: No pretreatment tumor biopsies were available for baseline clonotypes. Top tumor clonotypes rose in blood 2 weeks post-radiation, then contracted.

Time point defined: baseline pretreatment blood. Treatment meaning: 15 Gy SBRT to primary tumor, nephrectomy 4 weeks later. After SBRT, blood was collected at 2 and 4 weeks, plus baseline. The sequencing used blood, collected from a patient whose treatment included radiotherapy and nephrectomy. This receptor was identified in a woman aged 45-59 years with renal cell carcinoma. The chain combines TRBV5-1 with TRBJ1-4; 7 positions agree with TRBD1. The CDR3 sequence is CASSFGVGDRTNEKLFF. The CDR3 DNA reads TGCGCCAGCAGTTTTGGAGTGGGGGACAGAACTAATGAAAAACTGTTTTTT.